These 21 T cell receptor beta chains share one sample of origin, sequenced in a study of identifying expanded T cells in peripheral blood (dated by TCRdb to the late 2010s). The method behind the library was the immunoSEQ multiplex PCR assay. Drawn from immuneACCESS, this table holds only the in-frame rearrangements with V and J called that TCRdb kept. Clones are partly lost; checked studies trace under half to an unresolved V gene and leave the rest unexplained. This sample is represented by under 95,000 clones; 70% to 90% of them were singletons. The top ten clones comprise roughly 2.8% of the sample. The sample taken for sequencing was blood. The receptors here all came from a person aged 18 to 75 in good health.

This clone was found once. This chain connects TRBV19 to TRBJ1-5; possibly TRBD1 for D (6 bases). Germline CDR1 is LNHDA and CDR2 is SQIVND (reference sequence). V was trimmed by 5 bases and J by 1 base, leaving 12 bases between them. The CDR3 extends over 15 amino acids. CDR3 in amino acids: CASSATGSSNQPQHF. The CDR3 DNA is TGTGCCAGTAGTGCCACAGGGAGCAGCAATCAGCCCCAGCATTTT.

V and J are TRBV28 and TRBJ2-5, with 7 bases that match TRBD2. TRBJ2-7 explains the end of the DNA better; the J call may be wrong. CDR1 is MDHEN and CDR2 is SYDVKM in the germline V gene. The CDR3 is made up of 15 amino acids. The CDR3 protein is CASSAPASGSYEQYF. The CDR3 coding sequence is TGTGCCAGCAGCGCCCCGGCTAGCGGCAGCTACGAGCAGTACTTC.

This chain uses TRBV5-1 with TRBJ2-5, with TRBD1 matching 7 bases. V shed 2 bases, J shed 3 bases, and the junction held 7 bases outside the gene matches. This CDR3 comprises 15 residues. Germline V gene data show CDR1 as SGHRS and CDR2 as YFSETQ. The CDR3 protein is CASSFLGGREETQYF. CDR3 sequence (DNA): TGCGCCAGCAGCTTCTTAGGGGGCCGGGAAGAGACCCAGTACTTC.

The rearrangement links TRBV14 to TRBJ2-5; 7 bases are shared with TRBD1. The J call is uncertain, as TRBJ2-7 better fits the DNA end. The germline gives CDR1 SGHDN, CDR2 FVKESK. This CDR3 is 15 amino acids long. In nucleotides, the CDR3 is TGTGCCAGCAGTCGGCCCGGGACAGTATCCTACGAGCAGTACTTC. Translated, it gives CASSRPGTVSYEQYF.

The V call is TRBV7-2, the J call TRBJ2-3; TRBD2 aligns across 9 bases. CDR1 and CDR2 from the germline V gene are SGHTA and FQGNSA. V was pared by 2 bases and J by 6 bases, with 9 bases of the junction left unmatched. The CDR3 is 16 residues long. The CDR3 DNA follows: TGTGCCAGCAGCTTAAGGGCTAGCGGGACCCCGGATACGCAGTATTTT. Protein sequence: CASSLRASGTPDTQYF.

The gene calls are TRBV6-4 and TRBJ2-2; 8 bases fit TRBD2. Germline lookup yields CDR1 MRHNA and CDR2 SNTAGT. The CDR3 loop spans 16 amino acids. Trimming at V came to 6 bases and at J to 7 bases, leaving 13 bases not matched to a gene. The DNA of the CDR3 is TGTGCCAGCAGCGTTACGGGACTAGGGGGAAGCGGGGAGCTGTTTTTT. It specifies CASSVTGLGGSGELFF.

The chain is built from TRBV2 and TRBJ1-5, with 7 positions matching TRBD1. The germline V gene has CDR1 SNHLY and CDR2 FYNNEI. After removal of 8 bases from V and 5 bases from J, the junction contained 3 bases not matched to a gene. This CDR3 region has 12 residues. In DNA form, the CDR3 reads TGTGCCAGCGGGGACAGAGATCAGCCCCAGCATTTT. Translation gives CASGDRDQPQHF.

The rearrangement uses TRBV19 and TRBJ2-5, with D maybe TRBD2 (6 bases). CDR1 and CDR2 from the germline V gene are LNHDA and SQIVND (reference sequence). V lost 5 bases and J lost 2, with 12 bases in between. CDR3 size: 14 residues. CDR3 residues: CASSFGTAQETQYF. Written as DNA, the CDR3 is TGTGCCAGTAGTTTCGGGACTGCGCAAGAGACCCAGTACTTC.

CDR3 residues: CASSLAVPAGLFF. In nucleotides, the CDR3 is TGTGCCAGCAGCTTAGCGGTCCCGGCAGGGCTGTTTTTT. V usage is TRBV11-2 and J usage is TRBJ1-4; D is perhaps TRBD1 (5 bases). Per germline, CDR1 SGHAT and CDR2 FQNNGV. V lost 1 base and J lost 14, with 14 bases in between. The CDR3 covers 13 residues.

This clone was seen a handful of times. This rearrangement joins TRBV2 to TRBJ1-2, with a tentative D call TRBD1 (6 bases). The germline V gene encodes CDR1 SNHLY and CDR2 FYNNEI. The CDR3 extends over 14 amino acids. V lost 4 bases and J 4 bases, leaving 13 bases between the germline ends. CDR3 DNA: TGTGCCAGCAGTGCGGGCAGGGGAGCCTATGGCTACACCTTC. Its translation: CASSAGRGAYGYTF.

V and J are TRBV29-1 and TRBJ2-3; weak D call: TRBD2 (6 bases). Germline CDR1 reads SQVTM; CDR2 reads ANQGSEA. The CDR3 totals 14 residues. V was cut by 2 bases and J by 5 bases, with 14 bases left in between. CDR3 DNA sequence: TGCAGCGTTGAATGGGGGAGGACGGAAGATACGCAGTATTTT. Amino acid sequence: CSVEWGRTEDTQYF.

V and J are TRBV30 and TRBJ2-1, with 10 positions matching TRBD2. Germline V gene data show CDR1 as GTSNPN and CDR2 as SVGIG (reference sequence). The CDR3 sequence is 15 residues long. The V segment lost 0 bases and the J segment 8 bases; nucleotides outside the gene matches: 7. DNA of the CDR3: TGTGCCTGGAGTGTACGGCAGCGGGGGGGTTATGAGCAGTTCTTC. It encodes CAWSVRQRGGYEQFF.

The chain carries TRBV28 and TRBJ2-7, with D hard to call. V was trimmed by 10 bases and J by 9 bases, leaving 16 bases between them. The CDR3 loop spans 11 amino acids. Germline CDR1 is MDHEN and CDR2 is SYDVKM. CDR3 sequence reads: CATNDWYGQYF. Here the CDR3 DNA reads TGTGCCACCAACGACTGGTATGGGCAGTACTTC.

This clone showed up just once. DNA for the CDR3: TGCGCCAGCAGCCAAGAAGAGGCAGGGGCTGGAAACACCATATATTTT. Protein: CASSQEEAGAGNTIYF. This rearrangement joins TRBV4-3 to TRBJ1-3; TRBD1 might be the D (6 bases). V was clipped by 0 bases and J by 2 bases, with 11 bases between them. The germline V gene encodes CDR1 LGHNA and CDR2 YSLEER. The length of the CDR3 is 16 residues.

V gene TRBV11-2 combines with J gene TRBJ2-7; D is possibly TRBD2 (5 bases). Germline CDR1 is SGHAT and CDR2 is FQNNGV. The CDR3 extends over 13 amino acids. V was shortened by 6 bases and J by 3 bases, with 12 bases between the two germline ends. CDR3 coding DNA: TGTGCCAGCAGGCCGGGATTGGGCTACGAGCAGTACTTC. Its translation is CASRPGLGYEQYF. Full variable domain (missing parts from reference TRBV11-2 and TRBJ2-7): EAGVAQSPRYKIIEKRQSVAFWCNPISGHATLYWYQQILGQGPKLLIQFQNNGVVDDSQLPKDRFSAERLKGVDSTLKIQPAKLEDSAVYLCASRPGLGYEQYFGPGTRLTVT.

The V call is TRBV28, the J call TRBJ1-5; 9 bases agree with TRBD1. The germline V gene encodes CDR1 MDHEN and CDR2 SYDVKM. The CDR3 runs to 14 residues. The V and J ends lost 8 bases and 5 bases, in that order; junction bases with no gene match: 7. CDR3: CASLGDRVYQPQHF. The CDR3 DNA sequence: TGTGCCAGCTTGGGGGACAGGGTCTATCAGCCCCAGCATTTT.

This clone has a handful of counts. CDR3 protein: CAITRTDGYEQYF. In DNA, the CDR3 is TGTGCCATCACGAGGACAGACGGCTACGAGCAGTACTTC. This chain links TRBV10-3 with TRBJ2-7; D is perhaps TRBD1 (6 bases). There are 13 residues in the CDR3. In germline, CDR1 is ENHRY, CDR2 SYGVKD. Trimming took off 7 bases at V and 3 bases at J, with 13 bases between the two ends.

The chain uses TRBV30 and TRBJ2-1, with 11 positions matching TRBD2. The CDR3 length is 13 residues. V trimming: 3 bases; J trimming: 6 bases; junction bases outside the gene matches: 1. Germline V gene data show CDR1 as GTSNPN and CDR2 as SVGIG (reference sequence). CDR3 in amino acids: CAWRLAGANEQFF. For the CDR3, the DNA is TGTGCCTGGAGACTAGCGGGGGCCAATGAGCAGTTCTTC.

This clone appeared once. V gene TRBV4-3 combines with J gene TRBJ1-6, with TRBD1 matching over 9 bases. The CDR3 runs 14 residues. V trimming: 3 bases; J trimming: 10 bases; junction bases outside the gene matches: 4. Germline CDR1 LGHNA, CDR2 YSLEER. CDR3 in DNA: TGCGCCAGCAGCCAGGGACAGGGAAACTCACCCCTCCACTTT. It specifies CASSQGQGNSPLHF.

The gene calls are TRBV7-6 and TRBJ2-5; D not resolved. CDR1 and CDR2 from the germline V gene are SGHVS and FNYEAQ. This CDR3 is built from 13 residues. Trimming left V 8 bases short and J 5 bases short, with 15 bases between. The CDR3 here is CASRGARWETQYF. DNA of the CDR3: TGTGCCAGCCGTGGTGCTAGGTGGGAGACCCAGTACTTC. Using reference TRBV7-6 and TRBJ2-5 for the parts outside the CDR3, the full variable domain is GAGVSQSPRYKVTKRGQDVALRCDPISGHVSLYWYRQALGQGPEFLTYFNYEAQQDKSGLPNDRFSAERPEGSISTLTIQRTEQRDSAMYRCASRGARWETQYFGPGTRLLVL.

CDR3 coding DNA: TGTGCTAGTGGTATCGTAGTGGGGATGGACGGTCCCCGGGAGCTGTTTTTT. It is translated as CASGIVVGMDGPRELFF. The V gene is TRBV12-5, the J gene TRBJ2-2; D is ambiguous. The CDR3 length is 17 residues. Germline assignment: CDR1 LGHNT and CDR2 FRNRAP. V lost 5 bases and J lost 9, with 25 bases in between.